This entry lists 26 T cell receptor beta chains sequenced from one sample in a study of blood T cells in healthy people across ages. A sample-barcoded 5' primer and a J-beta primer mix were used in a second PCR of roughly 7 to 11 cycles. From the 5' RACE reads, TCRdb called clonotypes with MiXCR, one entry per CDR3 protein. The sample contains approximately 810,000 distinct CDR3 sequences, around 26% of which appear only once. The sequenced sample consisted of blood. The source is a woman of 80 years or more in good health.

In the case of this clonotype: A much more abundant neighbour one base away suggests this may be a read error. The chain is built from TRBV5-4 and TRBJ2-7; D is perhaps TRBD1 or TRBD2 (5 bases each). The germline V gene encodes CDR1 SGHNT and CDR2 YYREEE (reference sequence). The CDR3 extends over 16 amino acids. Trimming took off 3 bases at V and 7 bases at J, with 23 bases between the two ends. CDR3 bases: TGTGCCAGCAGCTCGACACGGGGCGGAAAGGATGGTGAGCAGTACTTC. Amino acid sequence: CASSSTRGGKDGEQYF. Supplemented by reference TRBV5-4 and TRBJ2-7, the full variable domain reads ETGVTQSPTHLIKTRGQQVTLRCSSQSGHNTVSWYQQALGQGPQFIFQYYREEENGRGNFPPRFSGLQFPNYSSELNVNALELDDSALYLCASSSTRGGKDGEQYFGPGTRLTVT.

This clonotype has more than one count but fewer than ten. Possible read error: a much larger clone is one base away. The J gene is TRBJ2-5, the V gene TRBV5-1; D tentatively fits TRBD1 or TRBD2 (6 bases each). The CDR3 extends over 15 amino acids. Germline values: CDR1 SGHRS, CDR2 YFSETQ. This CDR3 is CANSSGGPATGEQYF. CDR3 sequence (DNA): TGCGCCAACAGCTCCGGGGGCCCCGCTACGGGGGAGCAGTACTTC.

This clonotype has only a few counts. This chain uses TRBV20-1 with TRBJ1-3; tentatively, D is TRBD1 (6 bases). The CDR3 is 15 amino acids. V lost 2 bases and J lost 1, with 12 bases in between. Germline values: CDR1 DFQATT, CDR2 SNEGSKA (reference sequence). CDR3 in amino acids: CSARPGHQSGNTIYF. The DNA for the CDR3 is TGCAGTGCTAGACCGGGACACCAATCTGGAAACACCATATATTTT.

This clonotype came up a few times. The genes are TRBV5-1 and TRBJ2-5; tentative D call: TRBD1 (6 bases). The CDR3 covers 16 residues. CDR1 and CDR2 (germline): SGHRS, YFSETQ. The V end was cut by 2 bases, the J end by 5 bases, with 19 bases between. The CDR3 reads CASSLSRGKVRETQYF. The CDR3 region has the DNA TGCGCCAGCAGCTTATCCAGGGGAAAGGTGAGGGAGACCCAGTACTTC.

The table lists this clonotype with a few counts. The chain has TRBV9 and TRBJ2-3; D not resolved. Germline V CDR1 and CDR2: SGDLS, YYNGEE. The V end was cut by 0 bases, the J end by 0 bases, with 14 bases between. The CDR3 runs to 17 residues. CDR3 amino acids: CASSVESAVPSTDTQYF. The CDR3 nucleotides are TGTGCCAGCAGCGTAGAGAGCGCGGTCCCAAGCACAGATACGCAGTATTTT.

This clonotype was detected ten times or more. The chain carries TRBV30 and TRBJ2-7, with 7 nucleotides matching TRBD2. Per the germline V gene, CDR1 is GTSNPN and CDR2 is SVGIG (reference sequence). The J segment lost 4 bases and the V segment lost 1 base, leaving 4 bases of the junction unmatched. This CDR3 is 13 amino acids long. The CDR3 DNA reads as TGTGCCTGGAGTGGCCTAGCGGAATACGAGCAGTACTTC. Translation gives CAWSGLAEYEQYF. Based on the CDR3 plus reference TRBV30 and TRBJ2-7, the full variable domain is SQTIHQWPATLVQPVGSPLSLECTVEGTSNPNLYWYRQAAGRGLQLLFYSVGIGQISSEVPQNLSASRPQDRQFILSSKKLLLSDSGFYLCAWSGLAEYEQYFGPGTRLTVT.

This chain links TRBV4-1 with TRBJ2-3; D might be TRBD2 (6 bases). Trimming removed 0 bases at V and 2 bases at J, with 9 bases between. The germline V gene encodes CDR1 MGHRA and CDR2 YSYEKL. The CDR3 has 15 residues. This CDR3 reads CASSQEKRVTDTQYF. CDR3 DNA: TGCGCCAGCAGCCAAGAAAAGCGGGTCACAGATACGCAGTATTTT.

This clonotype was counted between two and nine times. V and J are TRBV6-6 and TRBJ1-2; D unclear. The CDR3 extends over 15 amino acids. The germline V gene has CDR1 MNHNY and CDR2 SVGAGI (reference sequence). The V end was cut by 0 bases, the J end by 10 bases, with 18 bases between. CDR3 protein: CASSYSDGGLSAYTF. The CDR3, as DNA: TGTGCCAGCAGTTACTCGGATGGCGGCCTCTCCGCCTACACCTTC.

Note on this clonotype: The junction differs from germline at one of its ends, possibly a read error. V gene TRBV27 combines with J gene TRBJ1-1; 8 bases agree with TRBD1. The CDR3 spans 15 residues. Germline-derived CDR1 and CDR2 are MNHEY and SMNVEV (reference sequence). The CDR3 DNA follows: TGTACCAGCTGTCGACAGGGGTGGGAGGACACTGAAGCTTTCTTT. Translated, it gives CTSCRQGWEDTEAFF.

Note on this clonotype: Being one base from a much bigger clone, this may be a read error. The CDR3 DNA follows: TGCGCCAGCAGCTTCCGGACTAGCGGGGGTTGCAAGAGCTCCTACAATGAGCAGTTCTTC. Amino acids: CASSFRTSGGCKSSYNEQFF. The chain combines TRBV5-1 with TRBJ2-1; 13 nucleotides match TRBD2. The CDR3 extends over 20 amino acids. V gave up 2 bases and J gave up 0 bases; unmatched junction bases: 11. CDR1 is SGHRS and CDR2 is YFSETQ in the germline V gene.

This clonotype has ten or more counts. The chain links TRBV5-4 to TRBJ2-7; weak D call: TRBD1 (6 bases). The V end was cut by 3 bases, the J end by 0 bases, with 22 bases between. This CDR3 is 18 amino acids long. Germline-derived CDR1 and CDR2 are SGHNT and YYREEE (reference sequence). The CDR3 sequence is CASSSIRLGQPSSYEQYF. In DNA, the CDR3 is TGTGCCAGCAGCTCCATCCGACTCGGACAGCCCAGCTCCTACGAGCAGTACTTC.

This clonotype was detected ten times or more. V and J are TRBV5-1 and TRBJ2-7, with 11 bases that match TRBD1. J gave up 4 bases and V 6 bases, and 6 bases lay outside the gene matches. The germline V gene encodes CDR1 SGHRS and CDR2 YFSETQ. The CDR3 runs 14 residues. In DNA, the CDR3 is TGCGCCAGCACCCCCGGGACAGGGGGGTACGAGCAGTACTTC. It translates to CASTPGTGGYEQYF.

The CDR3 bases are TGTGCCAGCAATCGGGGACAGGGGACAGATACGCAGTATTTT. Its translation is CASNRGQGTDTQYF. The chain has TRBV6-5 and TRBJ2-3; TRBD1 matches 10 bases. CDR3 length equals 14 residues. The germline CDR1 and CDR2 sequences are MNHEY and SVGAGI. V gave up 7 bases and J gave up 3 bases; unmatched junction bases: 4.

This clonotype was found many times. V gene TRBV29-1 combines with J gene TRBJ2-1, with D perhaps TRBD1 or TRBD2 (5 bases each). Germline values: CDR1 SQVTM, CDR2 ANQGSEA. There are 12 residues in the CDR3. The V end was cut by 3 bases, the J end by 13 bases, with 16 bases between. The CDR3 DNA follows: TGCAGCGTTGATCGCTACCGGGGCTCCCAGTTCTTC. Translating gives CSVDRYRGSQFF.

This clonotype showed up just a few times. J is TRBJ2-3 and V is TRBV11-2, with 10 bases that match TRBD1. V shed 0 bases, J shed 1 base, and the junction held 4 bases outside the gene matches. The CDR3 loop spans 17 amino acids. CDR1 and CDR2 (germline): SGHAT, FQNNGV. CDR3 sequence reads: CASSLEGGTGGTDTQYF. The CDR3 DNA is TGTGCCAGCAGCTTAGAAGGCGGGACAGGGGGCACAGATACGCAGTATTTT.

This clonotype was counted ten times or more. The V call is TRBV28, the J call TRBJ2-3; D is unresolved. V lost 5 bases, J lost 0 bases, and 9 bases lay in between. The CDR3 is made up of 14 amino acids. From germline, CDR1 is MDHEN and CDR2 SYDVKM. CDR3 nucleotide sequence: TGTGCCAGCAGTCCCTCCCAGAGCACAGATACGCAGTATTTT. It codes for CASSPSQSTDTQYF.

V gene TRBV12-3 or TRBV12-4 combines with J gene TRBJ2-3; weak D call: TRBD1 (6 bases). V was trimmed by 5 bases and J by 2 bases, leaving 20 bases between them. The CDR3 length is 17 residues. CDR3 in DNA: TGTGCCAGCAGTCCTCAACCCCAGGGGTATTCCACAGATACGCAGTATTTT. Translated, it gives CASSPQPQGYSTDTQYF.

This clonotype showed up just a few times. The V and J genes are TRBV28 and TRBJ2-7, with D unresolved. CDR1 is MDHEN, CDR2 SYDVKM, per germline. Trimming pared 7 bases from V and 2 bases from J, leaving 15 bases between. This CDR3 is 14 amino acids long. The CDR3 sequence is CASTPGPGAYEQYF. The CDR3 nucleotides are TGTGCCAGCACCCCCGGCCCGGGCGCCTACGAGCAGTACTTC.

The J gene is TRBJ2-5, the V gene TRBV30; 8 bases line up with TRBD2. Near its end, the DNA agrees better with TRBJ2-7, so the J call may be wrong. This CDR3 contains 17 residues. Per germline, CDR1 GTSNPN and CDR2 SVGIG (reference sequence). The CDR3 reads CAFSYGRTSGGRNEQYF. The CDR3 DNA reads TGTGCCTTCAGTTACGGAAGGACAAGCGGGGGTAGGAACGAGCAGTACTTC.

Comments on this clonotype: With a much larger clone just one base away, this may be a read error. V and J are TRBV5-5 and TRBJ2-5; TRBD2 is a possible D gene (5 bases). The CDR3 is 14 amino acids. Trimming left V 3 bases short and J 11 bases short, with 20 bases between. CDR1 and CDR2 (germline): SGHKS, YYEKEE (reference sequence). Here the CDR3 DNA reads TGTGCCAGCAGCTGGGAAGAGGGTCGCAATGAGCAGTACTTC. It is translated as CASSWEEGRNEQYF. The whole variable domain, filled in from reference TRBV5-5 and TRBJ2-5, reads DAGVTQSPTHLIKTRGQQVTLRCSPISGHKSVSWYQQVLGQGPQFIFQYYEKEERGRGNFPDRFSARQFPNYSSELNVNALLLGDSALYLCASSWEEGRNEQYFGPGTRLLVL.

This clonotype came up many times. The chain employs TRBV7-9 and TRBJ2-6; D is perhaps TRBD2 (5 bases). The CDR3 covers 15 residues. Germline V lookup: CDR1 SEHNR, CDR2 FQNEAQ (reference sequence). With 5 bases removed from V and 3 bases from J, the gap between germline ends came to 11 bases. CDR3 loop: CASSQTIYGANVLTF. The CDR3 DNA follows: TGTGCCAGCAGCCAGACTATTTATGGGGCCAACGTCCTGACTTTC.

This clonotype was found a few times. This chain joins TRBV20-1 and TRBJ2-2; D gene ambiguous. The germline V gene has CDR1 DFQATT and CDR2 SNEGSKA (reference sequence). This CDR3 spans 13 amino acids. V was cut by 3 bases and J by 8 bases, with 13 bases left in between. In DNA, the CDR3 is TGCAGTGCTAGGCAAGGCTATAAGGGGGAGCTGTTTTTT. Its translation is CSARQGYKGELFF.

The rearrangement uses TRBV28 and TRBJ2-4; a weak D match, TRBD1 (6 bases). V was pared by 4 bases and J by 6 bases, with 10 bases between. The CDR3 runs to 13 residues. CDR1 is MDHEN, CDR2 SYDVKM, per germline. As DNA, the CDR3 is TGTGCCAGCAGTTCCACCAGGGGAAACATTCAGTACTTC. This encodes CASSSTRGNIQYF.

This clonotype was detected a few times. The rearrangement joins TRBV3-1 to TRBJ2-7, with TRBD1 matching over 9 bases. CDR1 LGHDT and CDR2 YNNKEL come from the germline V gene (reference sequence). V lost 5 bases to trimming and J lost 7 bases; unmatched junction nucleotides: 12. The CDR3 is 15 residues long. The CDR3, as DNA: TGTGCCAGCAGCTCGGACAGGGGATGGAACAATGAGCAGTACTTC. This translates into CASSSDRGWNNEQYF.

Concerning this clonotype: Possible read error: a much larger clone is one base away. The gene calls are TRBV11-2 and TRBJ2-1, with TRBD2 as a possible D gene (6 bases). TRBJ2-7 explains the end of the DNA better; the J call may be wrong. This CDR3 contains 13 residues. Germline V gene data show CDR1 as SGHAT and CDR2 as FQNNGV. The CDR3 protein is CASSIGTYNEQYF. CDR3 bases: TGTGCCAGCAGCATTGGGACTTACAATGAGCAGTACTTC.

This clonotype was recorded a few times. This chain links TRBV3-1 with TRBJ1-2; possibly TRBD1 for D (5 bases). Trimming shortened V by 6 bases and J by 8 bases, and 16 bases separated the two germline ends. From germline, CDR1 is LGHDT and CDR2 YNNKEL (reference sequence). The CDR3 has 13 residues. Here the CDR3 reads CASSPLDSHGYTF. Written as DNA, the CDR3 is TGTGCCAGCAGTCCCCTCGACAGTCACGGCTACACCTTC. Drawing the rest from reference TRBV3-1 and TRBJ1-2, the complete variable domain is DTAVSQTPKYLVTQMGNDKSIKCEQNLGHDTMYWYKQDSKKFLKIMFSYNNKELIINETVPNRFSPKSPDKAHLNLHINSLELGDSAVYFCASSPLDSHGYTFGSGTRLTVV.